A single sample gave rise to the 21 T cell receptor beta chains below, sequenced in a study of T-cell reconstitution after alpha-beta-depleted transplantation in children. General study findings and limits: From newly produced T cells came most of the T-cell counts and diversity one year after transplant.

Using unique molecular identifiers, the investigators prepared the TCRbeta library. Each CDR3 protein gets one entry after TCRdb re-called the PCR reads with MiXCR. Among a few hundred thousand distinct CDR3 sequences listed, over 7% were seen once. Their antigens remain unidentified. Here the sequenced sample was peripheral blood, taken 360 days after TCRalphabeta/CD19-depleted stem cell transplant. The source of these receptors is a female patient between 2 and 15 years old who had a stem cell transplant for Fanconi anemia, so the T cells may come from the graft donor.

At least ten counts were recorded for this clonotype. The chain has TRBV4-2 and TRBJ2-1; D ambiguous. Per the germline V gene, CDR1 is LGHNA and CDR2 is YNFKEQ. The CDR3 length is 14 residues. V lost 0 bases and J lost 6, with 9 bases in between. The CDR3 reads CASSQDWVSNEQFF. CDR3 DNA sequence: TGTGCCAGCAGCCAAGATTGGGTTTCCAATGAGCAGTTCTTC.

Only a few counts were recorded for this clonotype. The gene calls are TRBV28 and TRBJ1-4, with D unresolved. Trimming left V 6 bases short and J 12 bases short, with 11 bases between. The CDR3 extends over 11 amino acids. The germline gives CDR1 MDHEN, CDR2 SYDVKM. The CDR3 reads CASSQIRQLFF. Written as DNA, the CDR3 is TGTGCCAGCAGCCAAATACGCCAACTGTTTTTT. The full variable domain, with the rest looked up from reference TRBV28 and TRBJ1-4, is DVKVTQSSRYLVKRTGEKVFLECVQDMDHENMFWYRQDPGLGLRLIYFSYDVKMKEKGDIPEGYSVSREKKERFSLILESASTNQTSMYLCASSQIRQLFFGSGTQLSVL.

The chain uses TRBV5-1 and TRBJ2-3; tentative D call: TRBD2 (5 bases). Per the germline V gene, CDR1 is SGHRS and CDR2 is YFSETQ. This CDR3 spans 15 amino acids. Trimming stripped 1 base from V and 10 bases from J, with 19 bases between. DNA for the CDR3: TGCGCCAGCAGCTTGCCCCTAGTCGGAGAGGGTGCGCAGTATTTT. Translated: CASSLPLVGEGAQYF.

Ten or more counts support this clonotype. V usage is TRBV14 and J usage is TRBJ2-1; D not resolved. Germline V gene sequence: CDR1 SGHDN, CDR2 FVKESK. Trimming took 6 bases from V and 4 from J, leaving 10 bases between them. This CDR3 is 13 amino acids long. CDR3 in amino acids: CASSWSIYNEQFF. The CDR3, as DNA: TGTGCCAGCAGTTGGAGCATTTACAATGAGCAGTTCTTC.

There are a few counts of this clonotype. The junction departs from germline at one end; a sequencing error may be responsible. The chain uses TRBV2 and TRBJ2-7; D is perhaps TRBD1 (6 bases). CDR3 length: 11 amino acids. Germline V gives CDR1 SNHLY, CDR2 FYNNEI. The CDR3 nucleotides read TGTGCCAGCAGTGAAACGGCAGGGGTGGACTTC. Amino acid sequence: CASSETAGVDF.

This clonotype appeared many times. The chain carries TRBV2 and TRBJ2-3; no definite D call. The V gene lost 4 bases and the J gene lost 2 bases, with 7 bases spanning the gap. The CDR3 runs 13 residues. CDR1 and CDR2 (germline): SNHLY, FYNNEI. The CDR3 DNA follows: TGTGCCAGCAGTGTGTTTCCCACAGATACGCAGTATTTT. Translation gives CASSVFPTDTQYF.

As concerns this clonotype: A much larger clonotype is one base distant, so this may be a read error. The J gene is TRBJ2-3, the V gene TRBV12-3 or TRBV12-4; 12 bases align to TRBD2. The CDR3 runs to 18 residues. The CDR3 nucleotides read TGTACCAGCAGTTTTAGTTCCGCTAGCGGGGGGGCGGCAGATACGCAGTATTTT. Translation gives CTSSFSSASGGAADTQYF.

There are many counts of this clonotype. This chain connects TRBV20-1 to TRBJ2-7; D gene ambiguous. This CDR3 comprises 11 residues. Trimming took off 7 bases at V and 2 bases at J, with 9 bases between the two ends. CDR1 is DFQATT, CDR2 SNEGSKA, per germline (reference sequence). The CDR3 bases are TGCAGTGTTCGTCAGCCCTACGAGCAGTACTTC. Its protein product is CSVRQPYEQYF.

This chain joins TRBV7-8 and TRBJ2-2; 7 bases map to TRBD1. The J segment lost 4 bases and the V segment lost 3 bases, leaving 11 bases of the junction unmatched. Germline CDR1 and CDR2: SGHVS and FQNEAQ. CDR3 length: 17 amino acids. CDR3 residues: CASSFLLQGNGTGELFF. The CDR3 DNA reads as TGTGCCAGCAGCTTTTTACTACAGGGGAACGGCACCGGGGAGCTGTTTTTT.

This clonotype was recorded at least ten times. The chain couples TRBV20-1 to TRBJ1-5; D might be TRBD1 (5 bases). V was cut by 7 bases and J by 2 bases, with 12 bases left in between. The CDR3 has 13 residues. Per germline, CDR1 DFQATT and CDR2 SNEGSKA (reference sequence). Here the CDR3 DNA reads TGCAGTGTCCAGGGTAGAGGCAATCAGCCCCAGCATTTT. As protein: CSVQGRGNQPQHF.

There are a few counts of this clonotype. The chain carries TRBV20-1 and TRBJ1-1; no clear D gene. CDR1 is DFQATT and CDR2 is SNEGSKA in the germline V gene (reference sequence). The ends were cut back, 2 bases at V and 6 bases at J, with 7 bases in the middle. This CDR3 contains 11 residues. The CDR3 is CSARRSAEAFF. The CDR3 region has the DNA TGCAGTGCTAGAAGGTCGGCTGAAGCTTTCTTT.

The V gene is TRBV5-1, the J gene TRBJ1-6; tentatively, D is TRBD1 (5 bases). CDR1 and CDR2 (germline): SGHRS, YFSETQ. V was clipped by 4 bases and J by 5 bases, with 16 bases between them. The CDR3 runs 16 residues. CDR3 region: CASSRLGTDHNSPLHF. As DNA, the CDR3 is TGCGCCAGCAGCAGGCTCGGGACTGATCATAATTCACCCCTCCACTTT.

This clonotype has only a few counts. This chain links TRBV7-9 with TRBJ1-1; maybe TRBD1 (6 bases). The ends were cut back, 3 bases at V and 6 bases at J, with 14 bases in the middle. The CDR3 consists of 14 residues. Per the germline V gene, CDR1 is SEHNR and CDR2 is FQNEAQ (reference sequence). CDR3 amino acids: CASSLERTDPEAFF. CDR3 coding DNA: TGTGCCAGCAGCTTGGAGCGGACAGACCCTGAAGCTTTCTTT.

This clonotype was recorded at least ten times. The chain is built from TRBV7-8 and TRBJ2-1, with 8 bases that match TRBD2. The CDR3 is made up of 15 amino acids. J gave up 3 bases and V 3 bases, and 4 bases lay outside the gene matches. The germline gives CDR1 SGHVS, CDR2 FQNEAQ. In DNA, the CDR3 is TGTGCCAGCAGCTTTACTAGCGGCTACTACAATGAGCAGTTCTTC. Translating it yields CASSFTSGYYNEQFF.

This clonotype showed up just a few times. The rearrangement joins TRBV6-2 or TRBV6-3 to TRBJ2-3; D might be TRBD2 (5 bases). Germline-derived CDR1 and CDR2 are MNHEY and SVGEGT. CDR3 length equals 16 residues. The germline V and J ends were trimmed by 9 bases and 2 bases, with 21 bases remaining between them. In DNA, the CDR3 is TGTGCCAGTGCGCCTAGCTGGGCTGAGGTCACAGATACGCAGTATTTT. Its translation: CASAPSWAEVTDTQYF.

The chain couples TRBV20-1 to TRBJ2-1; 7 bases map to TRBD1. This CDR3 contains 13 residues. Germline CDR1 DFQATT, CDR2 SNEGSKA (reference sequence). V was clipped by 5 bases and J by 4 bases; unmatched bases: 5. CDR3 protein: CSAGRTGYNEQFF. The CDR3 DNA reads as TGCAGTGCTGGTCGGACAGGTTACAATGAGCAGTTCTTC.

This clonotype was seen repeatedly, ten times or more. The chain couples TRBV10-1 to TRBJ2-3; 8 bases align to TRBD2. Germline CDR1 and CDR2: WNHNN and SYGVQD (reference sequence). The CDR3 loop spans 15 amino acids. The V segment lost 4 bases and the J segment 5 bases; nucleotides outside the gene matches: 8. Here the CDR3 reads CASSAAGVRGDTQYF. Written as DNA, the CDR3 is TGCGCCAGCAGTGCAGCGGGAGTTCGGGGAGATACGCAGTATTTT.

J is TRBJ2-3 and V is TRBV28; 7 bases line up with TRBD2. V lost 7 bases and J lost 1; bases outside the gene matches: 8. The CDR3 is 15 amino acids. Germline V gives CDR1 MDHEN, CDR2 SYDVKM. CDR3 residues: CASILAGVGTDTQYF. Here the CDR3 DNA reads TGTGCCAGCATACTCGCGGGAGTCGGCACAGATACGCAGTATTTT.

This chain joins TRBV7-8 and TRBJ1-1; no clear D gene. The germline V gene encodes CDR1 SGHVS and CDR2 FQNEAQ. Trimming shortened V by 1 base and J by 0 bases, and 9 bases separated the two germline ends. The length of the CDR3 is 15 residues. The DNA of the CDR3 is TGTGCCAGCAGCTTAGATGGCCTCATGAACACTGAAGCTTTCTTT. Protein: CASSLDGLMNTEAFF.

At least ten counts were recorded for this clonotype. This sequence joins TRBV28 and TRBJ1-5, with D possibly matching TRBD1 (5 bases). V lost 4 bases, J lost 5 bases, and 9 bases lay in between. Germline CDR1 reads MDHEN; CDR2 reads SYDVKM. This CDR3 contains 13 residues. The CDR3 DNA reads TGTGCCAGCAGTTCGGACACCTATCAGCCCCAGCATTTT. Protein: CASSSDTYQPQHF.

This clonotype was seen at least ten times. V gene TRBV5-1 combines with J gene TRBJ2-1, with 9 bases identical to TRBD1. The V gene end was trimmed by 0 bases and the J gene end by 2 bases; junction bases not matched to a gene: 3. Germline V gene data show CDR1 as SGHRS and CDR2 as YFSETQ. This CDR3 region has 16 residues. CDR3 sequence (DNA): TGCGCCAGCAGCTTGGAGGGGGACAGGGCCTACAATGAGCAGTTCTTC. Protein product: CASSLEGDRAYNEQFF.